The clone carrying this T cell receptor beta chain was counted a few times. Antigen specificity is unknown. The source of the sample is a study of beta chain features in type 1 diabetes. Study-level findings and limits: Type 1 diabetes patients had TCRB CDR3s that were shorter (moderately but significantly so) in all four CD4+ subsets.

The entirety of the isolated RNA underwent reverse transcription, so expressed TCRB transcripts were sequenced. Only in-frame clones appear in the TCRdb table, and some are missing; sequencing was by immunoSEQ multiplex PCR. Here the sample spans 500,000 to 800,000 clones, around 11% being singletons. The sequencing input was naive CD4+ T cells from blood. This TCR came from a man under 40 with type 1 diabetes.

The CDR3 sequence is CASNDLGINQPQHF. The CDR3 DNA is TGTGCCAGCAATGACCTAGGTATCAATCAGCCCCAGCATTTT. The chain recombines TRBV2 with TRBJ1-5; no reliable D call. This CDR3 has 14 amino acids. The germline V gene has CDR1 SNHLY and CDR2 FYNNEI. V was shortened by 7 bases and J by 3 bases, with 13 bases between the two germline ends. The full variable domain, its missing parts supplied by reference TRBV2 and TRBJ1-5, is EPEVTQTPSHQVTQMGQEVILRCVPISNHLYFYWYRQILGQKVEFLVSFYNNEISEKSEIFDDQFSVERPDGSNFTLKIRSTKLEDSAMYFCASNDLGINQPQHFGDGTRLSIL.